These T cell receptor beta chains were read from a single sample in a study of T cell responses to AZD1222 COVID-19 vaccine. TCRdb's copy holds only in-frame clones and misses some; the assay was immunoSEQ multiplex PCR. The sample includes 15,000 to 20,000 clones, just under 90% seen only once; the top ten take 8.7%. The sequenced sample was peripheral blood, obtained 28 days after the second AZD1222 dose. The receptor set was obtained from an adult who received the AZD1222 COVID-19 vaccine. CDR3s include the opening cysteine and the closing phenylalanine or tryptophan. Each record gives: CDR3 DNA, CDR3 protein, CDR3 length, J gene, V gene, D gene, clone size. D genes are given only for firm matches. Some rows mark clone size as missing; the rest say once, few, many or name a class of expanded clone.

TGTGCCAGCAGCCGGACCACAGATACGCAGTATTTT,CASSRTTDTQYF,12,TRBJ2-3,TRBV11-2,-,-
TGCGCCAGCAGCTGGGGACAGGGGGGCGATGAGCAGTTCTTC,CASSWGQGGDEQFF,14,TRBJ2-1,TRBV5-1,TRBD1,once
TGTGCCAGCAGCGCTGCGGACAGTCATTCACCCCTCCACTTT,CASSAADSHSPLHF,14,TRBJ1-6,TRBV9,-,-
TGCGCCAGCAGCCACGCGGCAGTCGACCCTAGGGGAACGCAGTATTTT,CASSHAAVDPRGTQYF,16,TRBJ2-3,TRBV4-1,-,-
TGTGCCATCAGTGCTAGCCAAATGAACACTGAAGCTTTCTTT,CAISASQMNTEAFF,14,TRBJ1-1,TRBV10-3,-,-
TGTGCCAGCAGCTTGTCCCAAATTAATGAAAAACTGTTTTTT,CASSLSQINEKLFF,14,TRBJ1-4,TRBV5-6,-,-
TGTGCCAGCAGCCCGCGTGGGGCGGGAGAAGTTGAGCAGTTCTTC,CASSPRGAGEVEQFF,15,TRBJ2-1,TRBV7-9,TRBD2,-
TGTGCCAGCAGTCCCGCAAGACCGACCCCCACAGATACGCAGTATTTT,CASSPARPTPTDTQYF,16,TRBJ2-3,TRBV5-4,-,-
TGCGCCAGCAGCATGAGGACAGGGTCTGGAAACACCATATATTTT,CASSMRTGSGNTIYF,15,TRBJ1-3,TRBV5-1,TRBD1,-
TGTGCCAGCAGCTACCATGGGAGCTCCTACAATGAGCAGTTCTTC,CASSYHGSSYNEQFF,15,TRBJ2-1,TRBV7-3,-,-
TGTGCCAGCAGCGGGGGAACGGGACTAGCGGTATACACCGGGGAGCTGTTTTTT,CASSGGTGLAVYTGELFF,18,TRBJ2-2,TRBV5-4,TRBD2,-
TGTGCCACCAGCAGAGTCGGGAGGACCCCTAATGAAAAACTGTTTTTT,CATSRVGRTPNEKLFF,16,TRBJ1-4,TRBV15,-,once
TGTGCCTGGAGGTTAAAGGGGGCATCTGGCTACACCTTC,CAWRLKGASGYTF,13,TRBJ1-2,TRBV30,TRBD1,-
TGTGCCAGCAGCCCCCTGATGTTGGGAGAGCAGTACTTC,CASSPLMLGEQYF,13,TRBJ2-7,TRBV7-8,-,once